This TCR beta chain was sequenced for a study of T cell changes during pregnancy in multiple sclerosis. Measured with immunoSEQ multiplex PCR; TCRdb has only the in-frame clones, and not every one. Of approximately 37,000 clones in the sample, approximately 90% were seen once. The germline V gene encodes CDR1 LGHNA and CDR2 YSLEER. Trimming took off 3 bases at V and 4 bases at J, with 8 bases between the two ends. The CDR3 sequence is 13 residues long. The TCR was taken from a female donor with multiple sclerosis, enrolled in a pregnancy study. The sample was CD8+ T cells from peripheral blood mononuclear cells, taken in the first trimester of pregnancy. The chain joins TRBV4-3 to TRBJ2-3; tentative D call: TRBD2 (5 bases). The CDR3 sequence: CASSHPRADTQYF. The DNA for the CDR3 is TGCGCCAGCAGCCATCCGAGGGCAGATACGCAGTATTTT.